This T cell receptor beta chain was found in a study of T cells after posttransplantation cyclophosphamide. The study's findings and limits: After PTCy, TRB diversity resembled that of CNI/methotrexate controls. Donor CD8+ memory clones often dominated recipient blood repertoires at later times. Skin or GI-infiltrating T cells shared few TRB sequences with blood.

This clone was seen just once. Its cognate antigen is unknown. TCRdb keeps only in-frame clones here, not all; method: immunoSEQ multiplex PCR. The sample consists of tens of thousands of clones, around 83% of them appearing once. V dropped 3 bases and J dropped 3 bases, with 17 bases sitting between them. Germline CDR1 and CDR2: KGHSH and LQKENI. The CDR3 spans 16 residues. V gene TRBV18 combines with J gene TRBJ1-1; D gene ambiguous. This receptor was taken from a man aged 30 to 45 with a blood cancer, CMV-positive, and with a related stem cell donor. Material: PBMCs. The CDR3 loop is CASSPDLEGRDTEAFF. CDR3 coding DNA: TGTGCCAGCTCACCGGATTTGGAGGGTCGGGACACTGAAGCTTTCTTT. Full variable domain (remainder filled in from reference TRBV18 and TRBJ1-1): NAGVMQNPRHLVRRRGQEARLRCSPMKGHSHVYWYRQLPEEGLKFMVYLQKENIIDESGMPKERFSAEFPKEGPSILRIQQVVRGDSAAYFCASSPDLEGRDTEAFFGQGTRLTVV.